These T cell receptor beta chains were read from a single sample in a study of T cell responses to AZD1222 COVID-19 vaccine. Only in-frame clones appear in the TCRdb table, and some are missing; sequencing was by immunoSEQ multiplex PCR. The data show approximately 100,000 clones, with 85% to 90% seen just once and roughly 2.8% held by the top ten. The sample was peripheral blood, taken on day 0 of MenACWY control vaccination. The source is an adult in good health. CDR3s include the opening cysteine and the closing phenylalanine or tryptophan. The order of the fields is V gene, CDR3 length, J gene, clone size, D gene, CDR3 DNA, CDR3 protein. A D gene is named only where the DNA matches it firmly. Size values are once, few and many counts, or a class for expanded clones, and some rows have none.

V: TRBV7-2; length: 15; J: TRBJ1-6; size: -; D: TRBD1; DNA: TGTGCCAGCAGCCTTTATACAGGGGGTAATTCACCCCTCCACTTT; CDR3: CASSLYTGGNSPLHF
V: TRBV5-1; length: 15; J: TRBJ1-4; size: -; D: TRBD1; DNA: TGCGCCAGCAGCTTGCAGACAGGGGGTAATGAAAAACTGTTTTTT; CDR3: CASSLQTGGNEKLFF
V: TRBV29-1; length: 15; J: TRBJ2-3; size: -; D: TRBD2; DNA: TGCAGCGTTGCGTCTAGCGGGGGAAGCACAGATACGCAGTATTTT; CDR3: CSVASSGGSTDTQYF
V: TRBV4-3; length: 16; J: TRBJ1-6; size: -; D: -; DNA: TGCGCCAGCAGCCGGACACAGGGCAACTATAATTCACCCCTCCACTTT; CDR3: CASSRTQGNYNSPLHF
V: TRBV28; length: 14; J: TRBJ2-7; size: -; D: -; DNA: TGTGCCAGCAGTTTATACGAGGGGTACTACGAGCAGTACTTC; CDR3: CASSLYEGYYEQYF
V: TRBV20-1; length: 12; J: TRBJ1-5; size: once; D: -; DNA: TGCAGTGCTAGTACGGGGGACCAGCCCCAGCATTTT; CDR3: CSASTGDQPQHF
V: TRBV4-1; length: 15; J: TRBJ1-4; size: -; D: -; DNA: TGCGCCAGCAGCCAAGGGGGCAGACCTAACGAAAAACTGTTTTTT; CDR3: CASSQGGRPNEKLFF
V: TRBV7-9; length: 17; J: TRBJ1-6; size: -; D: TRBD1; DNA: TGTGCCAGCACCACCGACAGGGGGACTTCCTATAATTCACCCCTCCACTTT; CDR3: CASTTDRGTSYNSPLHF
V: TRBV5-4; length: 15; J: TRBJ2-1; size: -; D: TRBD1; DNA: TGTGCCAGCAGCACCGGACAGGGGATTTACAATGAGCAGTTCTTC; CDR3: CASSTGQGIYNEQFF
V: TRBV11-3; length: 14; J: TRBJ2-2; size: -; D: TRBD2; DNA: TGTGCCAGCAGCTCCGGCGGGGGAATCGGGGAGCTGTTTTTT; CDR3: CASSSGGGIGELFF
V: TRBV11-2; length: 15; J: TRBJ1-1; size: -; D: -; DNA: TGTGCCAGCAGCTTAGACGGGATAATGAACACTGAAGCTTTCTTT; CDR3: CASSLDGIMNTEAFF
V: TRBV27; length: 14; J: TRBJ2-3; size: -; D: -; DNA: TGTGCCAGCAGTTTCCTGGCGGGGACACATACGCAGTATTTT; CDR3: CASSFLAGTHTQYF
V: TRBV15; length: 14; J: TRBJ2-7; size: -; D: TRBD2; DNA: TGTGCCACCAGCGGCGGGGGAAACACTTACGAGCAGTACTTC; CDR3: CATSGGGNTYEQYF
V: TRBV13; length: 15; J: TRBJ1-3; size: -; D: TRBD1; DNA: TGTGCCAGCAGCCCCCGGCGGACAGGAGGAAACACCATATATTTT; CDR3: CASSPRRTGGNTIYF
V: TRBV15; length: 15; J: TRBJ1-5; size: -; D: -; DNA: TGTGCCACCAGCAGAGATTTGGGCTTCAATCAGCCCCAGCATTTT; CDR3: CATSRDLGFNQPQHF
V: TRBV20-1; length: 13; J: TRBJ1-2; size: few; D: -; DNA: TGCAGTGCGAGTACCGGGACTACCAGTGGCTACACCTTC; CDR3: CSASTGTTSGYTF
V: TRBV7-8; length: 18; J: TRBJ2-3; size: -; D: TRBD2; DNA: TGTGCCAGCAGCTTCGACAGACTAGCGCCGCAGAGGGAGAATACGCAGTATTTT; CDR3: CASSFDRLAPQRENTQYF
V: TRBV30; length: 12; J: TRBJ2-3; size: -; D: -; DNA: TGTGCCATGGACAGAGACACAGATACGCAGTATTTT; CDR3: CAMDRDTDTQYF
V: TRBV5-1; length: 15; J: TRBJ1-4; size: once; D: TRBD1; DNA: TGCGCCAGCAGCTTGACAGGGGGCTATTATGAAAAACTGTTTTTT; CDR3: CASSLTGGYYEKLFF
V: TRBV7-8; length: 15; J: TRBJ2-7; size: -; D: -; DNA: TGTGCCAGCAGCCCCACAGGGCTCGTAAACTACGAGCAGTACTTC; CDR3: CASSPTGLVNYEQYF
V: TRBV14; length: 16; J: TRBJ2-3; size: -; D: -; DNA: TGTGCCAGCAGCCAGCGGCGGGACGGATTCACAGATACGCAGTATTTT; CDR3: CASSQRRDGFTDTQYF
V: TRBV5-8; length: 16; J: TRBJ1-2; size: -; D: TRBD1; DNA: TGTGCCAGCAGCTATATCGGGACAGGGAACACCTATGGCTACACCTTC; CDR3: CASSYIGTGNTYGYTF
V: TRBV7-9; length: 15; J: TRBJ1-6; size: -; D: -; DNA: TGTGCCAGCAGCCACCAGCTAGCGAAGCATTCACCCCTCCACTTT; CDR3: CASSHQLAKHSPLHF
V: TRBV5-6; length: 13; J: TRBJ2-5; size: -; D: -; DNA: TGTGCCAGCAGCCTCGGGGCAGGACGAGCCCAGTACTTC; CDR3: CASSLGAGRAQYF
V: TRBV6-5; length: 15; J: TRBJ1-2; size: -; D: TRBD1; DNA: TGTGCCAGCGGGGGCCTGGGACAGGGGCGCTATGGCTACACCTTC; CDR3: CASGGLGQGRYGYTF
V: TRBV7-3; length: 14; J: TRBJ2-3; size: -; D: TRBD2; DNA: TGTGCCAGCAGCTTCGGGACTAGCGGGGATACGCAGTATTTT; CDR3: CASSFGTSGDTQYF
V: TRBV7-6; length: 15; J: TRBJ2-2; size: -; D: -; DNA: TGTGCCAGCAGCTTAGCGAGGGCAGGGACCGGGGAGCTGTTTTTT; CDR3: CASSLARAGTGELFF
V: TRBV27; length: 15; J: TRBJ1-2; size: -; D: TRBD1; DNA: TGTGCCATCCCGCACGATGGACAGGGGAACTATGGCTACACCTTC; CDR3: CAIPHDGQGNYGYTF
V: TRBV19; length: 12; J: TRBJ1-1; size: -; D: -; DNA: TGTGCCAGTACTCTCTGGAACACTGAAGCTTTCTTT; CDR3: CASTLWNTEAFF
V: TRBV7-3; length: 15; J: TRBJ2-1; size: -; D: -; DNA: TGTGCCAGCAGCTTAAGTCATACCACCATCAATGAGCAGTTCTTC; CDR3: CASSLSHTTINEQFF
V: TRBV6-5; length: 15; J: TRBJ1-6; size: -; D: TRBD1; DNA: TGTGCCAGCAGTCGCCCGGGACAGGGGAATTCACCCCTCCACTTT; CDR3: CASSRPGQGNSPLHF
V: TRBV2; length: 17; J: TRBJ1-6; size: few; D: -; DNA: TGTGCCAGCAGAAAAGGCCAGGGGAGCTCCTATAATTCACCCCTCCACTTT; CDR3: CASRKGQGSSYNSPLHF
V: TRBV4-1; length: 16; J: TRBJ1-2; size: -; D: TRBD1; DNA: TGCGCCAGCAGCCAAGAAGGGGACAGTAGAATCTATGGCTACACCTTC; CDR3: CASSQEGDSRIYGYTF